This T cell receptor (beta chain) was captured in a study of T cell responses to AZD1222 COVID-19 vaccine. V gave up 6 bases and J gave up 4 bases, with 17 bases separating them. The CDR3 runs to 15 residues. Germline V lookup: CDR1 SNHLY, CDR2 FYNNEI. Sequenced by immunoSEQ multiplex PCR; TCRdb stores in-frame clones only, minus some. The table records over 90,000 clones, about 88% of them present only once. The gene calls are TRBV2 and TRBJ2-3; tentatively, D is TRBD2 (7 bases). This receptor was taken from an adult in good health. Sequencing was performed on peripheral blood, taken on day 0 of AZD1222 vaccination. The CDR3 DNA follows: TGTGCCAGCAGGGCCGGGACGGGGGGCGCAGATACGCAGTATTTT. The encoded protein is CASRAGTGGADTQYF.